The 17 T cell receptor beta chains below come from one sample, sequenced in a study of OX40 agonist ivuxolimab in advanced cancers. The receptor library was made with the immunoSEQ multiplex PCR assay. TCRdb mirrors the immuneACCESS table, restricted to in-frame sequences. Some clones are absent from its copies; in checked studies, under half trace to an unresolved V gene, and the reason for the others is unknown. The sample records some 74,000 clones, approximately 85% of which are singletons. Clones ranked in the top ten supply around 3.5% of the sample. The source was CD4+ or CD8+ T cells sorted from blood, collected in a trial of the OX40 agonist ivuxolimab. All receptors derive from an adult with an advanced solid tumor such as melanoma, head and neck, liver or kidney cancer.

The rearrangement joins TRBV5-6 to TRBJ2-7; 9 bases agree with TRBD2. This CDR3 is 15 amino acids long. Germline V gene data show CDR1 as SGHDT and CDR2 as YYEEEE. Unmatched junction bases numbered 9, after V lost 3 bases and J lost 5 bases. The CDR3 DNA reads TGTGCCAGCAGCTCTAGGCTAGCGGGACCTCACGAGCAGTACTTC. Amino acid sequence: CASSSRLAGPHEQYF.

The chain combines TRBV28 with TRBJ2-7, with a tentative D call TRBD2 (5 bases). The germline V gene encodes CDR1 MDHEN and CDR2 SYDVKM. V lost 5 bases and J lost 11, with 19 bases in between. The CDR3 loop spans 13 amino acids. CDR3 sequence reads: CASSLQGKGSKYF. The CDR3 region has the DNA TGTGCCAGCAGTCTCCAAGGAAAAGGGAGTAAGTACTTC.

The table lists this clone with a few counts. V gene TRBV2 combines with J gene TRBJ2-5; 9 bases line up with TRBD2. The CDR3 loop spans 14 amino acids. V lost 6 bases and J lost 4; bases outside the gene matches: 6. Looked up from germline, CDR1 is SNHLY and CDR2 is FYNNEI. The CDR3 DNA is TGTGCCAGCAGACGCGGGAGGGCCGGAGAGACCCAGTACTTC. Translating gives CASRRGRAGETQYF.

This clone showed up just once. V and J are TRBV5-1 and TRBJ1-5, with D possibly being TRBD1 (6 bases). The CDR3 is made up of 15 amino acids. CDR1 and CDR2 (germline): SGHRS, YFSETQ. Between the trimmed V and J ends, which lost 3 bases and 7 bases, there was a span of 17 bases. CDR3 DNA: TGCGCCAGCAGCTCCTCGGGACAAGGAGACCAGCCCCAGCATTTT. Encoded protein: CASSSSGQGDQPQHF. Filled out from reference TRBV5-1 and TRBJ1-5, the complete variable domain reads KAGVTQTPRYLIKTRGQQVTLSCSPISGHRSVSWYQQTPGQGLQFLFEYFSETQRNKGNFPGRFSGRQFSNSRSEMNVSTLELGDSALYLCASSSSGQGDQPQHFGDGTRLSIL.

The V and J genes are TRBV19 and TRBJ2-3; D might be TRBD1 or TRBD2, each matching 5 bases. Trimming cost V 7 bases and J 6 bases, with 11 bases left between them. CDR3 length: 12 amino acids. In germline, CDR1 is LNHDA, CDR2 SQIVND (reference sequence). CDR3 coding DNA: TGTGCCAGTATGGGGGAATTGGATACGCAGTATTTT. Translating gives CASMGELDTQYF.

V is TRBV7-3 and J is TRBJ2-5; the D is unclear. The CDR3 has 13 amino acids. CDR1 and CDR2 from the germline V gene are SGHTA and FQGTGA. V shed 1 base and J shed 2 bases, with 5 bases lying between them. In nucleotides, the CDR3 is TGTGCCAGCAGCTTAAGCCGACAAGAGACCCAGTACTTC. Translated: CASSLSRQETQYF. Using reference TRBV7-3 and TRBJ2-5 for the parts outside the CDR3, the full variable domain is GAGVSQTPSNKVTEKGKYVELRCDPISGHTALYWYRQSLGQGPEFLIYFQGTGAADDSGLPNDRFFAVRPEGSVSTLKIQRTERGDSAVYLCASSLSRQETQYFGPGTRLLVL.

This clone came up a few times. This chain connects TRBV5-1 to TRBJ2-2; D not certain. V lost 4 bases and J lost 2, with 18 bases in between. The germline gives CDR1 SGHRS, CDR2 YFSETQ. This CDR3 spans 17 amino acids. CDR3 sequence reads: CASSVVSGGSNTGELFF. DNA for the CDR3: TGCGCCAGCAGCGTCGTATCAGGCGGCTCTAACACCGGGGAGCTGTTTTTT.

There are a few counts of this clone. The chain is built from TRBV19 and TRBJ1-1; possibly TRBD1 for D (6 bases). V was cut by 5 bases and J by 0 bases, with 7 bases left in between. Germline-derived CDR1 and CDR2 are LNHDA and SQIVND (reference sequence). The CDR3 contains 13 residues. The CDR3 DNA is TGTGCCAGTAGTCAGGGGATGAACACTGAAGCTTTCTTT. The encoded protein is CASSQGMNTEAFF.

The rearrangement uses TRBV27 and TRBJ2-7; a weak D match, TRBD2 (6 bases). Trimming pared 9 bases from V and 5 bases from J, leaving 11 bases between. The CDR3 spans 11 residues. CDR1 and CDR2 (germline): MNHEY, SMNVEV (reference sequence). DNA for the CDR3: TGTGCCAGTACCTGGGGGGACGAGCAGTACTTC. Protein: CASTWGDEQYF.

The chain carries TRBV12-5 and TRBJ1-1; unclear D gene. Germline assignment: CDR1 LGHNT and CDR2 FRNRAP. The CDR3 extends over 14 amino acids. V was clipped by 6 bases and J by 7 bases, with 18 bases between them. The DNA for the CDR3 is TGTGCTAGTGGCTTTAAATATCCTCATCTTGAAGCTTTCTTT. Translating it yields CASGFKYPHLEAFF.

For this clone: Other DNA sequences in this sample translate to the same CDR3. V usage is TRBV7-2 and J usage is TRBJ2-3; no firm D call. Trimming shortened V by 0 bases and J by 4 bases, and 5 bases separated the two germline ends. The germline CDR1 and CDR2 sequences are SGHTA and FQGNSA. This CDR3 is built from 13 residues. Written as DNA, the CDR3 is TGTGCCAGCAGCTTAGCACGGGCAGATACGCAGTATTTT. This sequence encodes CASSLARADTQYF.

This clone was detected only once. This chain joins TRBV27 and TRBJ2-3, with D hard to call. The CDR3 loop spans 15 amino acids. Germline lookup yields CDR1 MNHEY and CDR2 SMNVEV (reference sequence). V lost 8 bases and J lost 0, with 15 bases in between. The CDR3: CASAPYLRSTDTQYF. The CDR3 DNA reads TGTGCCAGCGCCCCTTATTTGAGGAGCACAGATACGCAGTATTTT.

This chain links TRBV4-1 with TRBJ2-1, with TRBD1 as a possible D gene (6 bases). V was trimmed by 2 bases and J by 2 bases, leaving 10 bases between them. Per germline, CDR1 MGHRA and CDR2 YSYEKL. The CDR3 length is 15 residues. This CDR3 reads CASSQTGFAYNEQFF. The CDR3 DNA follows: TGCGCCAGCAGCCAAACAGGGTTTGCCTACAATGAGCAGTTCTTC.

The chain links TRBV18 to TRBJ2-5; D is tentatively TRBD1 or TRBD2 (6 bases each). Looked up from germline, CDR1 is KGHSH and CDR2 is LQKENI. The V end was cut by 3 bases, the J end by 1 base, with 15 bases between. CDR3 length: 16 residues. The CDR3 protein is CASSPRGEASQETQYF. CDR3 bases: TGTGCCAGCTCACCGAGGGGGGAGGCCTCCCAAGAGACCCAGTACTTC.

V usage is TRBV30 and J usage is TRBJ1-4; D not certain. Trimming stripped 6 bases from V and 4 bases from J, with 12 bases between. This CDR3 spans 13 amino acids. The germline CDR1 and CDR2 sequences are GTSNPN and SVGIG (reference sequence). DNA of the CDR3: TGTGCCTGCAACCGGGAGTATAATGAAAAACTGTTTTTT. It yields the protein CACNREYNEKLFF.

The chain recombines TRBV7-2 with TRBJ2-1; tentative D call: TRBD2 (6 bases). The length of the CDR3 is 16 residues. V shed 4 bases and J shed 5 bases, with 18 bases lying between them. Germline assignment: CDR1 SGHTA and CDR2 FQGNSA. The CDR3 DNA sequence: TGTGCCAGCAGCTACGGGAGTGCGGACCAGGACAATGAGCAGTTCTTC. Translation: CASSYGSADQDNEQFF.

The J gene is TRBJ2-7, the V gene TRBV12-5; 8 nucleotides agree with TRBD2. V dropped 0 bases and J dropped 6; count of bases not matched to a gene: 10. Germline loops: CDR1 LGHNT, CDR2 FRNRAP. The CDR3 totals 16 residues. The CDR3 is CASGLVLGAGEVEQYF. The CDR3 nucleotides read TGTGCTAGTGGTTTGGTACTGGGAGCGGGAGAGGTCGAGCAGTACTTC.